Described below is a single TCR beta chain sequence and its context. This sample stems from a study of OX40 agonist ivuxolimab in advanced cancers. TCRdb's table, derived via immunoSEQ multiplex PCR, lists solely in-frame clones and lacks some. The sample has tens of thousands of clones, about 88% seen once. Per germline, CDR1 LNHDA and CDR2 SQIVND (reference sequence). V shed 4 bases and J shed 0 bases, with 8 bases lying between them. The CDR3 extends over 14 amino acids. This sample comprised CD4+ or CD8+ T cells sorted from blood, obtained in a trial of the OX40 agonist ivuxolimab. This clonotype was sampled from an adult with an advanced solid tumor such as melanoma, head and neck, liver or kidney cancer. The chain carries TRBV19 and TRBJ2-3; perhaps D is TRBD1 or TRBD2 (5 bases each). The CDR3 coding sequence is TGTGCCAGTAGTAGAGGGGACAGCACAGATACGCAGTATTTT. Protein sequence: CASSRGDSTDTQYF.